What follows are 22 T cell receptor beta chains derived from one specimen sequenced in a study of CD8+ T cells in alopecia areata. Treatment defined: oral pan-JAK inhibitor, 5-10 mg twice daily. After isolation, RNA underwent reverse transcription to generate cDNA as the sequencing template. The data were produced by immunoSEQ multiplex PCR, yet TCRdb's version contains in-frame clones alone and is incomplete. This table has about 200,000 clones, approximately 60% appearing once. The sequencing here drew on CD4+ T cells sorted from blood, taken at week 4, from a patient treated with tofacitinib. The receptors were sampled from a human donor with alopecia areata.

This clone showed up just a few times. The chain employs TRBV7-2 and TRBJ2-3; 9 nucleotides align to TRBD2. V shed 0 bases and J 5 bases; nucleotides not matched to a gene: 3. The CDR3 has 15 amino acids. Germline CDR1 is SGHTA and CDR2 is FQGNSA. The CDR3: CASSLASGGLDTQYF. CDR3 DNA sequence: TGTGCCAGCAGCTTAGCGAGCGGGGGGCTAGATACGCAGTATTTT.

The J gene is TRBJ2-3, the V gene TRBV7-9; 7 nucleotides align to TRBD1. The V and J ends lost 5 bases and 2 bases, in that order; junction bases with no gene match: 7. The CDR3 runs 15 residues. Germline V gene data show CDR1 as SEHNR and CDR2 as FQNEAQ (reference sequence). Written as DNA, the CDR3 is TGTGCCAGCAGCGAAGCGACAGGGTTCACAGATACGCAGTATTTT. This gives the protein CASSEATGFTDTQYF.

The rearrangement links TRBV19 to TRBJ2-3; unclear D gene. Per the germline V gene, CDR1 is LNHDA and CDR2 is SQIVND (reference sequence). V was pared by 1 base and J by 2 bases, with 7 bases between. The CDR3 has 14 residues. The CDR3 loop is CASSIAAPTDTQYF. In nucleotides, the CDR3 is TGTGCCAGTAGTATAGCGGCTCCCACAGATACGCAGTATTTT. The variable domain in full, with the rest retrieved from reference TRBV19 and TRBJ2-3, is DGGITQSPKYLFRKEGQNVTLSCEQNLNHDAMYWYRQDPGQGLRLIYYSQIVNDFQKGDIAEGYSVSREKKESFPLTVTSAQKNPTAFYLCASSIAAPTDTQYFGPGTRLTVL.

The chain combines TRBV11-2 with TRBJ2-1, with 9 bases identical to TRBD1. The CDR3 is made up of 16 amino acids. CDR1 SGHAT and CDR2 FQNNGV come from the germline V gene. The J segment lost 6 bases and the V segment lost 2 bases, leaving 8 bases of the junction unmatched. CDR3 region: CASSLRFRDRVNEQFF. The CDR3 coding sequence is TGTGCCAGCAGCTTAAGGTTCCGGGACAGGGTCAATGAGCAGTTCTTC.

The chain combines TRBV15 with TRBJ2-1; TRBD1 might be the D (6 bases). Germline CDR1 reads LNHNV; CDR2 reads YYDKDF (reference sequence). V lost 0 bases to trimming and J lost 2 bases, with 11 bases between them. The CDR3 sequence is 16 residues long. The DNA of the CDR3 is TGTGCCACCAGCAGAGAGGGGGCCTCCACCTACAATGAGCAGTTCTTC. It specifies CATSREGASTYNEQFF.

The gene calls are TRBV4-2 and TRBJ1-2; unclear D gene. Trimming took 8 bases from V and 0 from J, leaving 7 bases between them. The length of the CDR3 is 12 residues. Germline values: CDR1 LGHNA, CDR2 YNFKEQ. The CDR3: CASSQSNYGYTF. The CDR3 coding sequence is TGTGCCAGCTCACAGTCTAACTATGGCTACACCTTC.

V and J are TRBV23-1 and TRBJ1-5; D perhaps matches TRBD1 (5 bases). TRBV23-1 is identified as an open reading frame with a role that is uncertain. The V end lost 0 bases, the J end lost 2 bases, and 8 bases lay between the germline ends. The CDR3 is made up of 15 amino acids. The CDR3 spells CASSQSGAGNQPQHF. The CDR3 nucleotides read TGCGCCAGCAGTCAATCCGGGGCTGGCAATCAGCCCCAGCATTTT.

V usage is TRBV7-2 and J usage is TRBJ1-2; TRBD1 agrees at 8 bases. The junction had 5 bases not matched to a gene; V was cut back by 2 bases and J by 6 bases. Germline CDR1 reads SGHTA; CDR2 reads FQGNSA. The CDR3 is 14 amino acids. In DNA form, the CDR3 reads TGTGCCAGCAGCTTAATGATGACAGGGGATGGCTACACCTTC. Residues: CASSLMMTGDGYTF.

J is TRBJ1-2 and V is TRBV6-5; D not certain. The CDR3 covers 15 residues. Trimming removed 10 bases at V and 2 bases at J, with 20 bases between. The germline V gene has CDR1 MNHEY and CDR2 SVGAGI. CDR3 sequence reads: CATTRSKLLNYGYTF. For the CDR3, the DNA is TGTGCCACCACCCGTTCTAAGTTATTGAACTATGGCTACACCTTC.

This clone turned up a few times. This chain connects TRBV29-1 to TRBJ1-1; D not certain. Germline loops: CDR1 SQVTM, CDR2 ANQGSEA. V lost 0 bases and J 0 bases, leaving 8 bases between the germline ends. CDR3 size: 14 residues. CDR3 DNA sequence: TGCAGCGTTGAAGATCTGCTGGTGAACACTGAAGCTTTCTTT. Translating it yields CSVEDLLVNTEAFF.

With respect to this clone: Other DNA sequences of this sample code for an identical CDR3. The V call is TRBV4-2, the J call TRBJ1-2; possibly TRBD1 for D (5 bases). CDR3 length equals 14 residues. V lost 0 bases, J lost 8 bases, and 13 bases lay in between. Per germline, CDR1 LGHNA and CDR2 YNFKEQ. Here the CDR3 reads CASSQEGQGYGYTF. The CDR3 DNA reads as TGTGCCAGCAGCCAAGAGGGGCAGGGATACGGCTACACCTTC.

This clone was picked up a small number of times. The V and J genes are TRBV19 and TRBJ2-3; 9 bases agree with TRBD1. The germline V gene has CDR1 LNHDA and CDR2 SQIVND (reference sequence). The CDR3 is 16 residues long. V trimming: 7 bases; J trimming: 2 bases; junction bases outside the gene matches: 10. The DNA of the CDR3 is TGTGCCAGTAACACGGGACAGGGTTGGATCACAGATACGCAGTATTTT. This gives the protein CASNTGQGWITDTQYF.

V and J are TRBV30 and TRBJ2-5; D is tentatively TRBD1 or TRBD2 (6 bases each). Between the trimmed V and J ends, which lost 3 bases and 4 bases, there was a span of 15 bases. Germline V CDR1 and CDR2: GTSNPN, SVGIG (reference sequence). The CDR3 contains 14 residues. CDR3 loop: CAWSWTAGGETQYF. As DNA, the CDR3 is TGTGCCTGGAGCTGGACAGCGGGCGGAGAGACCCAGTACTTC. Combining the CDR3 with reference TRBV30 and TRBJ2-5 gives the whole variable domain SQTIHQWPATLVQPVGSPLSLECTVEGTSNPNLYWYRQAAGRGLQLLFYSVGIGQISSEVPQNLSASRPQDRQFILSSKKLLLSDSGFYLCAWSWTAGGETQYFGPGTRLLVL.

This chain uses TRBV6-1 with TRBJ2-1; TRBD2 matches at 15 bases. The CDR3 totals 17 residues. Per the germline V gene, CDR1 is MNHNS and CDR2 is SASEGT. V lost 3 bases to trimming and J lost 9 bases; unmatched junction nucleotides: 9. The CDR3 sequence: CASSEIRTSGGASEQFF. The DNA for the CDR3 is TGTGCCAGCAGTGAGATACGGACTAGCGGGGGGGCAAGTGAGCAGTTCTTC.

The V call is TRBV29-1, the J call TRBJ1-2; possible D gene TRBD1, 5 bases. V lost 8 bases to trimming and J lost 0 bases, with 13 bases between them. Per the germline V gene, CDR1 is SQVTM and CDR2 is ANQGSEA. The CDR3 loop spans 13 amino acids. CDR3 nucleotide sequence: TGCAGCATGAGGGACGGCTCTAACTATGGCTACACCTTC. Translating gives CSMRDGSNYGYTF.

DNA of the CDR3: TGTGCCAGCAGCTTAGGAGGGCGCGGGGGTCCAGATACGCAGTATTTT. It encodes CASSLGGRGGPDTQYF. The chain links TRBV7-2 to TRBJ2-3; the match to TRBD2 covers 7 bases. With 1 base clipped from V and 4 bases from J, the junction kept 8 bases outside the gene matches. Germline CDR1 reads SGHTA; CDR2 reads FQGNSA. The CDR3 loop spans 16 amino acids.

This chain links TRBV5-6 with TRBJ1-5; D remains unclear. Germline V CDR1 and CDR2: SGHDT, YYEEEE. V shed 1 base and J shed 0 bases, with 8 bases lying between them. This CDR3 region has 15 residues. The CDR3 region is CASSLIENSNQPQHF. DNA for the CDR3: TGTGCCAGCAGCTTGATCGAGAATAGCAATCAGCCCCAGCATTTT.

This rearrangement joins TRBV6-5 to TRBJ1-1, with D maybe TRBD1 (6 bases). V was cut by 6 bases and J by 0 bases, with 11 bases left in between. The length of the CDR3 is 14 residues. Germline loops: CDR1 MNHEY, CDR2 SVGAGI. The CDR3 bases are TGTGCCAGCAGCGCAGGGGAACTGAACACTGAAGCTTTCTTT. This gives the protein CASSAGELNTEAFF.

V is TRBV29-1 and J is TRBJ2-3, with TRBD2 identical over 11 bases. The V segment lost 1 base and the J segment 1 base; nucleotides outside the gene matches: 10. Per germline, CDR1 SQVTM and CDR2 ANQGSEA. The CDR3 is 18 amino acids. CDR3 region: CSVEAIAGGPLGTDTQYF. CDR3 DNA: TGCAGCGTTGAAGCAATAGCGGGGGGGCCGCTTGGCACAGATACGCAGTATTTT.

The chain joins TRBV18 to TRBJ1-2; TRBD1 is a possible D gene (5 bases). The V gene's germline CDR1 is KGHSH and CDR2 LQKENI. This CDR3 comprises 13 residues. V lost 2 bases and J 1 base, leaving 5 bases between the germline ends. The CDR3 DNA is TGTGCCAGCTCACCAGGGGGTAACTATGGCTACACCTTC. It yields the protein CASSPGGNYGYTF.

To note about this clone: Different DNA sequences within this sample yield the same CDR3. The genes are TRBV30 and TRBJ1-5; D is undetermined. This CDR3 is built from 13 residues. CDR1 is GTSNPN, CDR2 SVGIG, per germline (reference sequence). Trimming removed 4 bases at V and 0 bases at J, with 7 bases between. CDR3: CAWTGDSNQPQHF. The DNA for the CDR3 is TGTGCCTGGACAGGTGATAGCAATCAGCCCCAGCATTTT.

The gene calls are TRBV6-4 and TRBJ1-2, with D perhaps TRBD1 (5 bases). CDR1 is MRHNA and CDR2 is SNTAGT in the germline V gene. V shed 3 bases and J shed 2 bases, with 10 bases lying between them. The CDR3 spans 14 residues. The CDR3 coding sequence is TGTGCCAGCAGTGAATCAGGGTCCAACTATGGCTACACCTTC. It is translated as CASSESGSNYGYTF.